Here is one TCR beta chain with its context. This sample is part of a study of blood T cell repertoires in COVID-19. Study at large: The cDNA or gDNA used as material had been derived from T cells, B-cell-depleted T cells, or PBMCs.

Seattle patient enrollment occurred during active infection, with longitudinal follow-up thereafter. In the original workflow: Amplification of reference gene primers provided the estimated nucleated cell counts. Assay: immunoSEQ multiplex PCR; the TCRdb copy retains only in-frame clones and omits some. For V, J and clone size, that table is used; D and trimming come from the DNA. Here the sample spans roughly 68,000 clones, 70% to 90% being singletons. This CDR3 comprises 15 residues. Germline-derived CDR1 and CDR2 are SGHTA and FQGNSA. The V and J ends lost 6 bases and 4 bases respectively, with 15 bases between them.

This TCR derives from a woman aged 45-59 years with COVID-19, enrolled during active disease. V and J are TRBV7-2 and TRBJ2-2; D is perhaps TRBD2 (6 bases). What was sequenced was peripheral blood. CDR3 coding DNA: TGTGCCAGCAGGTCCACGGGACTTGGCACCGGGGAGCTGTTTTTT. This sequence encodes CASRSTGLGTGELFF.